Below, 7 T cell receptor beta chains from the same sample are listed, as sequenced in a study of T cells in Graves' hyperthyroidism and ophthalmopathy. Amplification of TCR beta CDR3 regions was performed using RNA transcripts as template. The HTBI primer set drove a first-round RT-PCR of the TCR CDR3. TCRdb re-called the multiplex PCR reads with MiXCR, one entry per CDR3 protein. Of roughly 800,000 distinct CDR3 sequences listed, 35% to 40% are singletons. Sequencing was performed on blood. The receptor set was obtained from a man in his late teens or twenties with Graves' hyperthyroidism.

Concerning this clonotype itself: A much larger clone differs from this one at a single base, so this may be a read error. The chain joins TRBV19 to TRBJ1-5; 7 bases line up with TRBD1. CDR3 length: 14 residues. After removal of 5 bases from V and 5 bases from J, the junction contained 6 bases not matched to a gene. Germline V lookup: CDR1 LNHDA, CDR2 SQIVND (reference sequence). In nucleotides, the CDR3 is TGTGCCAGTAGTGCCAGACAGGGAGATCAGCCCCAGCATTTT. Protein: CASSARQGDQPQHF.

The table lists this clonotype with a count of one. The V and J genes are TRBV10-2 and TRBJ1-2; 11 bases map to TRBD1. This CDR3 comprises 15 residues. The germline V gene has CDR1 WSHSY and CDR2 SAAADI. The V and J ends lost 6 bases and 7 bases, in that order; junction bases with no gene match: 10. Here the CDR3 DNA reads TGCGCCAGCAGCTCCCCGGGACAGGGGGGGTTTGGCTACACCTTC. Its translation: CASSSPGQGGFGYTF.

With respect to this clonotype: A single base separates this from a much larger clone, so it may be a read error. This chain joins TRBV12-3 or TRBV12-4 and TRBJ1-1, with 8 positions matching TRBD1. The CDR3 has 15 amino acids. V trimming: 5 bases; J trimming: 5 bases; junction bases outside the gene matches: 10. The DNA for the CDR3 is TGTGCCAGCAGTCCAGGGGGCGCAGGGAAGACTGAAGCTTTCTTT. It encodes CASSPGGAGKTEAFF.

The sample holds many counts of this clonotype. In DNA form, the CDR3 reads TGTGCCAGCAGCCCCGGGGACAGACCGAACACCGGGGAGCTGTTTTTT. Protein product: CASSPGDRPNTGELFF. The V call is TRBV25-1, the J call TRBJ2-2; 7 bases map to TRBD1. This CDR3 region has 16 residues. Looked up from germline, CDR1 is MGHDK and CDR2 is SYGVNS. J gave up 0 bases and V 6 bases, and 7 bases lay outside the gene matches. Complete variable domain (other parts from reference TRBV25-1 and TRBJ2-2): EADIYQTPRYLVIGTGKKITLECSQTMGHDKMYWYQQDPGMELHLIHYSYGVNSTEKGDLSSESTVSRIRTEHFPLTLESARPSHTSQYLCASSPGDRPNTGELFFGEGSRLTVL.

This clonotype appeared once. A much more abundant neighbour one base away suggests this may be a read error. The chain combines TRBV11-2 with TRBJ2-5; no clear D. This CDR3 region has 14 residues. CDR1 is SGHAT, CDR2 FQNNGV, per germline. The CDR3 spells CASTLAAPRRTQYF. The CDR3 DNA reads TGTGCCAGCACCTTAGCTGCACCCAGGCGGACCCAGTACTTC.

This clonotype was found a few times. The chain joins TRBV19 to TRBJ2-7; D gene unclear. Germline V gene lookup returns CDR1 LNHDA and CDR2 SQIVND (reference sequence). This CDR3 contains 14 residues. V was pared by 3 bases and J by 0 bases, with 9 bases between. The DNA for the CDR3 is TGTGCCAGTAGTATTGGACCCTACTCCTACGAGCAGTACTTC. Protein sequence: CASSIGPYSYEQYF.

This clonotype was seen repeatedly, ten times or more. The rearrangement uses TRBV29-1 and TRBJ1-5; D is unresolved. Germline CDR1 and CDR2: SQVTM and ANQGSEA. Trimming removed 6 bases at V and 3 bases at J, with 12 bases between. CDR3 size: 13 residues. CDR3 region: CSVLMAPNQPQHF. CDR3 sequence (DNA): TGCAGCGTCCTCATGGCTCCCAATCAGCCCCAGCATTTT.